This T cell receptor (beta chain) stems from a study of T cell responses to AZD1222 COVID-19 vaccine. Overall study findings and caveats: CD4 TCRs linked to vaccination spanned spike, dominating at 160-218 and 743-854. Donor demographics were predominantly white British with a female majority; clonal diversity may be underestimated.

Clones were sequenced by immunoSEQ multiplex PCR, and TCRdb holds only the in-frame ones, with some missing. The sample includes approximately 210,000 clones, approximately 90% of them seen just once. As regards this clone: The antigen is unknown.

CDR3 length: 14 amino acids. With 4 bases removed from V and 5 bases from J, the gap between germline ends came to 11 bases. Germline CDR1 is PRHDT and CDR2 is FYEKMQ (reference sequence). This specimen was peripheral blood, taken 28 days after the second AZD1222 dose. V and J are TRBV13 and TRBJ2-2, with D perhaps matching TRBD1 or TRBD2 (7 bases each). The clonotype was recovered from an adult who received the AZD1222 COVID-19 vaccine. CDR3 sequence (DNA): TGTGCCAGCAGCTCCAGGGGGGGAACCGGGGAGCTGTTTTTT. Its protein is CASSSRGGTGELFF.